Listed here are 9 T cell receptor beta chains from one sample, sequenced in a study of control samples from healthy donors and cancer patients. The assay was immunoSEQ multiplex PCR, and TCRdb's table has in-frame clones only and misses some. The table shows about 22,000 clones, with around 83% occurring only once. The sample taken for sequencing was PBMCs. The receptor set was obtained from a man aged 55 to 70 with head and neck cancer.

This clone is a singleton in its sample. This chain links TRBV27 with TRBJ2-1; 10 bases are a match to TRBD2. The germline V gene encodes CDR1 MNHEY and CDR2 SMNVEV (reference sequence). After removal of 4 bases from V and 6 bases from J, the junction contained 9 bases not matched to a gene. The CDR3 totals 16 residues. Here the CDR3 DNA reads TGTGCCAGCAGTTCCACCCCTAGCGGGAGTGGCAATGAGCAGTTCTTC. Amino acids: CASSSTPSGSGNEQFF.

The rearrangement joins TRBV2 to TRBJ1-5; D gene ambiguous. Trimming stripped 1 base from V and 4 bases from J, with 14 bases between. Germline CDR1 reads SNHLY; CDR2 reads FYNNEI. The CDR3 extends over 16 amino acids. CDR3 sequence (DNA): TGTGCCAGCAGTGAAGAGGCGGGTTTACGGAATCAGCCCCAGCATTTT. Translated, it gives CASSEEAGLRNQPQHF. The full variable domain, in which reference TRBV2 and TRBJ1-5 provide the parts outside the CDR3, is EPEVTQTPSHQVTQMGQEVILRCVPISNHLYFYWYRQILGQKVEFLVSFYNNEISEKSEIFDDQFSVERPDGSNFTLKIRSTKLEDSAMYFCASSEEAGLRNQPQHFGDGTRLSIL.

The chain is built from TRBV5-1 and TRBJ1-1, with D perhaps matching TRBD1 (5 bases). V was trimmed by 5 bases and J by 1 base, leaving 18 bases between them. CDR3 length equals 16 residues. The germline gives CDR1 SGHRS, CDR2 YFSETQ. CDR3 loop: CASSFSPGQTNTEAFF. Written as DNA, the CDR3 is TGCGCCAGCAGTTTCTCTCCAGGGCAGACGAACACTGAAGCTTTCTTT.

This CDR3 is CASSTGSETQYF. The CDR3 DNA is TGTGCCAGCAGTACAGGGAGCGAGACCCAGTACTTC. V gene TRBV12-3 or TRBV12-4 combines with J gene TRBJ2-5; TRBD1 is a possible D gene (6 bases). The CDR3 has 12 amino acids. V was cut by 5 bases and J by 5 bases, with 9 bases left in between.

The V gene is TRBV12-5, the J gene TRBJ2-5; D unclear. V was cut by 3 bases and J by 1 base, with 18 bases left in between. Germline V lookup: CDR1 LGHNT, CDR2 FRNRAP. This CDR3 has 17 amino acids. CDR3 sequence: CASGFSLSRRTQETQYF. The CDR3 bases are TGTGCTAGTGGTTTTTCCCTTTCCCGACGGACCCAAGAGACCCAGTACTTC.

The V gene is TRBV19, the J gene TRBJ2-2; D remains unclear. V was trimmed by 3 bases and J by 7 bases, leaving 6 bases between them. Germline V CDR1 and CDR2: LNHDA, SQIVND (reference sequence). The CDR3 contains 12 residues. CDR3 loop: CASSIEIGELFF. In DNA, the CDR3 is TGTGCCAGTAGTATTGAGATCGGGGAGCTGTTTTTT.

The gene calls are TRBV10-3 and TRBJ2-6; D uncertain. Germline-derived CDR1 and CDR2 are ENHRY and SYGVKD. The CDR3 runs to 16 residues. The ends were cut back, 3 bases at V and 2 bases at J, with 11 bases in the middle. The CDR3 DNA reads TGTGCCATCAGTGACCCCAGACAAACTGGGGCCAACGTCCTGACTTTC. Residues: CAISDPRQTGANVLTF.

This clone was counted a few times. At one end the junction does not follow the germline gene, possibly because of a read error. The DNA of the CDR3 is TGTGCCAGCACCTTAGACGCAGCTAACTATGGCTACACCTTC. This sequence encodes CASTLDAANYGYTF. The chain has TRBV11-2 and TRBJ1-2; D is uncertain. Germline CDR1 and CDR2: SGHAT and FQNNGV. There are 14 residues in the CDR3.

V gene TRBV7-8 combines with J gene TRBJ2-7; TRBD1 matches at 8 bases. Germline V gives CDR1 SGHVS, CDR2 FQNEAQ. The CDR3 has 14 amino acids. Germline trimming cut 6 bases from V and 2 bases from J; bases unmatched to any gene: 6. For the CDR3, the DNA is TGTGCCAGCAGTGAGAGGACAGGGCCCTACGAGCAGTACTTC. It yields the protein CASSERTGPYEQYF.